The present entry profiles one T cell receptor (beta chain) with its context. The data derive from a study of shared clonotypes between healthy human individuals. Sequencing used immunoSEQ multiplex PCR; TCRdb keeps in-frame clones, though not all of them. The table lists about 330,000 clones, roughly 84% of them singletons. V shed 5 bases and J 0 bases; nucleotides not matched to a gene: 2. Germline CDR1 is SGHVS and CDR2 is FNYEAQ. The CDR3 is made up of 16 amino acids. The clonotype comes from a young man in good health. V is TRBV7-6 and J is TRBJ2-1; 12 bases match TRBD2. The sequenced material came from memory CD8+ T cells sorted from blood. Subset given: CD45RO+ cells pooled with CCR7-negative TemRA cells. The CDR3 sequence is CASSATSGSSYNEQFF. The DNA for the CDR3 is TGTGCCAGCAGCGCGACTAGCGGGAGCTCCTACAATGAGCAGTTCTTC.